Each of the 14 T cell receptor beta chains below was sequenced from the same sample in a study of resident and recirculating memory T cells in vitiligo. Produced via immunoSEQ multiplex PCR; TCRdb's table is partial and in-frame only. The sample lists tens of thousands of clones; approximately 90% were seen once. The specimen was blood. These receptors came from a male donor with vitiligo.

The chain has TRBV12-5 and TRBJ1-1; a possible D gene is TRBD1 (6 bases). Per germline, CDR1 LGHNT and CDR2 FRNRAP. The CDR3 has 16 amino acids. V was trimmed by 5 bases and J by 1 base, leaving 17 bases between them. CDR3 nucleotides: TGTGCTAGTGGTGTTGAAAGGGCCAGGGGGAACACTGAAGCTTTCTTT. Its protein product is CASGVERARGNTEAFF.

The chain has TRBV18 and TRBJ1-1; 7 nucleotides align to TRBD1. Unmatched junction bases numbered 4, after V lost 1 base and J lost 2 bases. The CDR3 is made up of 15 amino acids. In germline, CDR1 is KGHSH, CDR2 LQKENI. CDR3 in amino acids: CASSPLAGGNTEAFF. CDR3 DNA: TGTGCCAGCTCACCACTCGCAGGGGGAAACACTGAAGCTTTCTTT.

V gene TRBV4-3 combines with J gene TRBJ2-1, with TRBD1 matching 7 bases. Trimming removed 6 bases from V and 6 bases from J; junction bases left unmatched: 11. This CDR3 region has 15 residues. The germline CDR1 and CDR2 sequences are LGHNA and YSLEER. The chain's CDR3 is CASRQRMTGRNEQFF. CDR3 in DNA: TGCGCCAGCAGACAAAGGATGACAGGGCGCAATGAGCAGTTCTTC.

The chain is built from TRBV2 and TRBJ1-3; 8 bases match TRBD1. This CDR3 region has 14 residues. Germline V gene data show CDR1 as SNHLY and CDR2 as FYNNEI. Unmatched junction bases numbered 4, after V lost 1 base and J lost 8 bases. The CDR3 bases are TGTGCCAGCAGTGAAGGGACAGGGTCTGACACCATATATTTT. Protein sequence: CASSEGTGSDTIYF.

The V gene is TRBV13, the J gene TRBJ2-3; no firm D call. There are 12 residues in the CDR3. V was shortened by 0 bases and J by 11 bases, with 9 bases between the two germline ends. Per the germline V gene, CDR1 is PRHDT and CDR2 is FYEKMQ (reference sequence). The chain's CDR3 is CASSLGRAVQYF. In DNA, the CDR3 is TGTGCCAGCAGCTTAGGGCGCGCTGTGCAGTATTTT. The whole variable domain, filled in from reference TRBV13 and TRBJ2-3, reads AAGVIQSPRHLIKEKRETATLKCYPIPRHDTVYWYQQGPGQDPQFLISFYEKMQSDKGSIPDRFSAQQFSDYHSELNMSSLELGDSALYFCASSLGRAVQYFGPGTRLTVL.

The chain uses TRBV6-4 and TRBJ1-1; 7 nucleotides align to TRBD1. J gave up 4 bases and V 5 bases, and 4 bases lay outside the gene matches. Looked up from germline, CDR1 is MRHNA and CDR2 is SNTAGT. The CDR3 runs 13 residues. CDR3 region: CASSQTGSTEAFF. DNA for the CDR3: TGTGCCAGCAGTCAGACAGGGAGCACTGAAGCTTTCTTT.

The chain has TRBV9 and TRBJ2-5; perhaps TRBD2 as D (6 bases). This CDR3 contains 14 residues. The V end lost 0 bases, the J end lost 5 bases, and 11 bases lay between the germline ends. Germline V gene lookup returns CDR1 SGDLS and CDR2 YYNGEE. The CDR3 nucleotides are TGTGCCAGCAGCGTAGTGGGGGGATGGGAGACCCAGTACTTC. Translated, it gives CASSVVGGWETQYF. Drawing the rest from reference TRBV9 and TRBJ2-5, the complete variable domain is DSGVTQTPKHLITATGQRVTLRCSPRSGDLSVYWYQQSLDQGLQFLIQYYNGEERAKGNILERFSAQQFPDLHSELNLSSLELGDSALYFCASSVVGGWETQYFGPGTRLLVL.

The genes are TRBV25-1 and TRBJ1-2; weak D call: TRBD1 (5 bases). CDR1 is MGHDK, CDR2 SYGVNS, per germline. This CDR3 is built from 16 residues. The V gene lost 2 bases and the J gene lost 0 bases, with 13 bases spanning the gap. The CDR3 loop is CASSEPGLIPNYGYTF. CDR3 nucleotides: TGTGCCAGCAGTGAACCAGGGTTGATCCCTAACTATGGCTACACCTTC.

This clone has only a few counts. The rearrangement links TRBV29-1 to TRBJ2-1, with TRBD1 as a possible D gene (6 bases). Germline V lookup: CDR1 SQVTM, CDR2 ANQGSEA. The CDR3 loop spans 13 amino acids. The V gene lost 4 bases and the J gene lost 5 bases, with 12 bases spanning the gap. The CDR3 sequence: CSVVRGFHNEQFF. The CDR3 coding sequence is TGCAGCGTTGTTAGGGGGTTTCACAATGAGCAGTTCTTC.

CDR3 protein: CASSPRTSGGTDTQYF. The CDR3 DNA sequence: TGTGCCAGCAGCCCCCGGACTAGCGGGGGGACAGATACGCAGTATTTT. The chain combines TRBV7-6 with TRBJ2-3; 14 bases line up with TRBD2. Unmatched junction bases numbered 4, after V lost 5 bases and J lost 3 bases. This CDR3 is 16 amino acids long. Germline CDR1 reads SGHVS; CDR2 reads FNYEAQ.

This chain joins TRBV7-8 and TRBJ2-3; 7 positions match TRBD1. Trimming took 3 bases from V and 2 from J; bases not matched to a gene: 2. Germline CDR1 and CDR2: SGHVS and FQNEAQ. The CDR3 spans 14 residues. CDR3 in amino acids: CASSLTGPTDTQYF. As DNA, the CDR3 is TGTGCCAGCAGCTTGACAGGGCCCACAGATACGCAGTATTTT. The variable domain in full, completed from reference TRBV7-8 and TRBJ2-3, reads GAGVSQSPRYKVAKRGQDVALRCDPISGHVSLFWYQQALGQGPEFLTYFQNEAQLDKSGLPSDRFFAERPEGSVSTLKIQRTQQEDSAVYLCASSLTGPTDTQYFGPGTRLTVL.

CDR3 bases: TGCGCCAGCAGAGCCTCCAGGGAGGCCAATCCCCAGTACTTC. Its translation: CASRASREANPQYF. The chain couples TRBV5-1 to TRBJ2-5; D may be TRBD2 (6 bases). The CDR3 sequence is 14 residues long. Trimming took 5 bases from V and 9 from J, leaving 20 bases between them. Germline V gene lookup returns CDR1 SGHRS and CDR2 YFSETQ. The full variable domain, completed using reference TRBV5-1 and TRBJ2-5, is KAGVTQTPRYLIKTRGQQVTLSCSPISGHRSVSWYQQTPGQGLQFLFEYFSETQRNKGNFPGRFSGRQFSNSRSEMNVSTLELGDSALYLCASRASREANPQYFGPGTRLLVL.

The chain is built from TRBV11-2 and TRBJ2-5; possible D gene TRBD1, 6 bases. Deletions cut 3 bases from V and 4 bases from J, with 21 bases between. The length of the CDR3 is 17 residues. Germline V lookup: CDR1 SGHAT, CDR2 FQNNGV. The CDR3 nucleotides read TGTGCCAGCAGCTTGGGCCGCCGCCTGGACAGAAGAGAGACCCAGTACTTC. It yields the protein CASSLGRRLDRRETQYF.

The rearrangement links TRBV9 to TRBJ1-6; D is uncertain. Germline CDR1 and CDR2: SGDLS and YYNGEE. The CDR3 has 14 residues. Trimming shortened V by 0 bases and J by 8 bases, and 9 bases separated the two germline ends. CDR3 in amino acids: CASSVGGGDSPLHF. As DNA, the CDR3 is TGTGCCAGCAGCGTAGGGGGAGGCGATTCACCCCTCCACTTT.